Listed below are T cell receptor beta chains from one sample, sequenced in a study of shared clonotypes between healthy human individuals. Method: immunoSEQ multiplex PCR; TCRdb's copy keeps in-frame clones and lacks some. The sample consists of about 560,000 clones, around 77% of them appearing once. Sequencing was carried out using PBMCs. The receptors were gathered from a woman aged 40-49 years in good health. Some clones in this sample may be carry-over from other donors' samples. CDR3s include the opening cysteine and the closing phenylalanine or tryptophan. The order of the fields is J gene, V gene, CDR3 length, D gene, CDR3 protein. A D gene is named only where the DNA matches it firmly.

j_gene: TRBJ1-2; v_gene: TRBV5-4; len: 14; d_gene: -; CDR3aa: CASSHPDSLDGYTF
j_gene: TRBJ2-3; v_gene: TRBV4-1; len: 14; d_gene: TRBD1; CDR3aa: CASRSDRGTDTQYF
j_gene: TRBJ2-7; v_gene: TRBV28; len: 11; d_gene: -; CDR3aa: CASSRGREQYF
j_gene: TRBJ1-3; v_gene: TRBV19; len: 12; d_gene: -; CDR3aa: CGARDAGNTIYF
j_gene: TRBJ2-2; v_gene: TRBV7-9; len: 16; d_gene: -; CDR3aa: CASSLAQGLGTGELFF
j_gene: TRBJ2-3; v_gene: TRBV30; len: 14; d_gene: -; CDR3aa: CAWSVAYATDTQYF
j_gene: TRBJ1-1; v_gene: TRBV5-4; len: 13; d_gene: -; CDR3aa: CASSRGRNTEAFF
j_gene: TRBJ2-5; v_gene: TRBV28; len: 13; d_gene: -; CDR3aa: CASSSRALWAQYF
j_gene: TRBJ2-4; v_gene: TRBV11-2; len: 14; d_gene: TRBD2; CDR3aa: CASSTNGEGGIQYF
j_gene: TRBJ1-4; v_gene: TRBV5-1; len: 13; d_gene: -; CDR3aa: CASRKGTNEKLFF
j_gene: TRBJ2-1; v_gene: TRBV10-3; len: 19; d_gene: -; CDR3aa: CAITVSVLVGSPRGNEQFF
j_gene: TRBJ1-1; v_gene: TRBV28; len: 14; d_gene: -; CDR3aa: CASSLRRGAGTAFF
j_gene: TRBJ2-5; v_gene: TRBV18; len: 13; d_gene: TRBD1; CDR3aa: CASSPGQQETQYF
j_gene: TRBJ2-7; v_gene: TRBV2; len: 11; d_gene: -; CDR3aa: CASSDPGEQYF
j_gene: TRBJ1-1; v_gene: TRBV6-1; len: 12; d_gene: -; CDR3aa: CASKAQVSEAFF
j_gene: TRBJ1-2; v_gene: TRBV5-1; len: 14; d_gene: TRBD1; CDR3aa: CASRDRDRDYGYTF
j_gene: TRBJ2-1; v_gene: TRBV4-2; len: 14; d_gene: TRBD2; CDR3aa: CASSPRTRDNEQFF
j_gene: TRBJ2-1; v_gene: TRBV23-1; len: 13; d_gene: TRBD2; CDR3aa: CASSLWTSGEQFF
j_gene: TRBJ2-1; v_gene: TRBV4-2; len: 13; d_gene: -; CDR3aa: CASSQDSNNEQFF
j_gene: TRBJ2-5; v_gene: TRBV30; len: 18; d_gene: TRBD1; CDR3aa: CAWPYPIAKGAPQETQYF
j_gene: TRBJ2-1; v_gene: TRBV11-2; len: 12; d_gene: -; CDR3aa: CASSRGYNEQFF